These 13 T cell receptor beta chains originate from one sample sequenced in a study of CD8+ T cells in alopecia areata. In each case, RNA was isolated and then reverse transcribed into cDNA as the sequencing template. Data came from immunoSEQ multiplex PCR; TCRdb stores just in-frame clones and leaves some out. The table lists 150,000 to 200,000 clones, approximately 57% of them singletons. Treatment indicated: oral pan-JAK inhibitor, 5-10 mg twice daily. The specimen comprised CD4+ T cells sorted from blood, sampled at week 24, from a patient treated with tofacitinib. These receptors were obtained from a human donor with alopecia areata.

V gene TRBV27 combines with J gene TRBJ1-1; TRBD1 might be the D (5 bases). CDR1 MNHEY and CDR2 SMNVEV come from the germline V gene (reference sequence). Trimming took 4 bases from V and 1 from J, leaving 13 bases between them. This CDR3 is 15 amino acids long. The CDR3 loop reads CASSSIADRNTEAFF. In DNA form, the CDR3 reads TGTGCCAGCAGTTCGATCGCCGACAGGAACACTGAAGCTTTCTTT.

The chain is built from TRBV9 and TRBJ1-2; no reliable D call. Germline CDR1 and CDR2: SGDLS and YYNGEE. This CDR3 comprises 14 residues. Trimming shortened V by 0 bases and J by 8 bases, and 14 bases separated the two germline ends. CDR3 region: CASSVVPTTGGYTF. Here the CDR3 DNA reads TGTGCCAGCAGCGTAGTACCGACCACGGGGGGCTACACCTTC.

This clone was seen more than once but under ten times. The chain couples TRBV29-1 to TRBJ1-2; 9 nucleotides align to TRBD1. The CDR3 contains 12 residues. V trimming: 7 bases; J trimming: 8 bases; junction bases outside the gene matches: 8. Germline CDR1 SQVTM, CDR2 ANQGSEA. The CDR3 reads CSAMGQGRGYTF. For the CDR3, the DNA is TGCAGCGCTATGGGACAGGGTCGGGGCTACACCTTC.

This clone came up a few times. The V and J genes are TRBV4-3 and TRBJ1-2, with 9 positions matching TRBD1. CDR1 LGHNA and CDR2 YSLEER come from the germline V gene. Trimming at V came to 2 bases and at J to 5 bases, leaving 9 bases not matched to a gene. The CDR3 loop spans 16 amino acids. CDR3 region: CASSQNSRDRAYGYTF. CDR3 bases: TGCGCCAGCAGCCAAAATTCCCGGGACAGGGCTTATGGCTACACCTTC.

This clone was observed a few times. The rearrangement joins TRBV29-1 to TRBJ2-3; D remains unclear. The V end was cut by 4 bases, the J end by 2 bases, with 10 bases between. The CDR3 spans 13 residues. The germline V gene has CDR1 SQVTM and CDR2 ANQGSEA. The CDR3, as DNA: TGCAGCGTTGGGCAGCTGAACACAGATACGCAGTATTTT. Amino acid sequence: CSVGQLNTDTQYF.

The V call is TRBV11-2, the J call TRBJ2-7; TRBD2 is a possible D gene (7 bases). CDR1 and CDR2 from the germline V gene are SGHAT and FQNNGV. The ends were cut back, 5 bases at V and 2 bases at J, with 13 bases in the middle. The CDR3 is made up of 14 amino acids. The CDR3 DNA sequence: TGTGCCAGCAGCCTGGGGGGGGCCCCCTACGAGCAGTACTTC. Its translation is CASSLGGAPYEQYF.

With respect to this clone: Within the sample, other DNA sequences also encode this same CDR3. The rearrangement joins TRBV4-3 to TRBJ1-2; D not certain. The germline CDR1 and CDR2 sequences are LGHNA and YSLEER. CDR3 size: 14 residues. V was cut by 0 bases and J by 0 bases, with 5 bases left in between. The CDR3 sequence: CASSQEAANYGYTF. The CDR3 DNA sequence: TGCGCCAGCAGCCAAGAAGCCGCTAACTATGGCTACACCTTC.

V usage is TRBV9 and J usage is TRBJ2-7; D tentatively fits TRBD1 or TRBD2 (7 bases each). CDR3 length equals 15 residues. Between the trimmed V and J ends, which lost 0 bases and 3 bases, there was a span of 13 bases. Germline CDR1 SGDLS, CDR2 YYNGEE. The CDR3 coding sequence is TGTGCCAGCAGCGTAGGAACAGGGGAGGGCTACGAGCAGTACTTC. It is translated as CASSVGTGEGYEQYF.

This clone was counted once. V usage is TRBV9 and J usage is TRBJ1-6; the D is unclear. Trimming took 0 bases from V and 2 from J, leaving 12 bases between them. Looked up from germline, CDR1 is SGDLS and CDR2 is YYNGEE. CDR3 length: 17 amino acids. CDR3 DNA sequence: TGTGCCAGCAGCGTAGACGGCAGAGGGCCCTATAATTCACCCCTCCACTTT. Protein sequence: CASSVDGRGPYNSPLHF.

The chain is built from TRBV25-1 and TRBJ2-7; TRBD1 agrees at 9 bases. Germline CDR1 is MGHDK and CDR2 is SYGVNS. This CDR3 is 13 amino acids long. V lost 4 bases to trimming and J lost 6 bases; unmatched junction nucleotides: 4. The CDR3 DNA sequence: TGTGCCAGCAGTGGGGGACAGGGAGGCGAGCAGTACTTC. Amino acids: CASSGGQGGEQYF.

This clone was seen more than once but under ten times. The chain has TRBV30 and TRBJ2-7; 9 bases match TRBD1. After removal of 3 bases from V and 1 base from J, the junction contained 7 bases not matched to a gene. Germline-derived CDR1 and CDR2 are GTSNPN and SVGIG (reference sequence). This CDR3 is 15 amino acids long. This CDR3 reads CAWRVSGTGSYEQYF. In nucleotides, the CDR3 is TGTGCCTGGAGAGTTTCCGGGACAGGGTCCTACGAGCAGTACTTC.

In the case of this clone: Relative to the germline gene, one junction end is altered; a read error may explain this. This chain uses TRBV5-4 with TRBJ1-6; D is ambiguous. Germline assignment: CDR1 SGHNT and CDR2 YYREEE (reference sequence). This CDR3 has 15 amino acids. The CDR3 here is CASSLAASYNSPLHF. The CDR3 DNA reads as TGTGCCAGCAGTTTGGCGGCCTCCTATAATTCACCCCTCCACTTT. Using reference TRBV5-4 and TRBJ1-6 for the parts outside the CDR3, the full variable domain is ETGVTQSPTHLIKTRGQQVTLRCSSQSGHNTVSWYQQALGQGPQFIFQYYREEENGRGNFPPRFSGLQFPNYSSELNVNALELDDSALYLCASSLAASYNSPLHFGNGTRLTVT.

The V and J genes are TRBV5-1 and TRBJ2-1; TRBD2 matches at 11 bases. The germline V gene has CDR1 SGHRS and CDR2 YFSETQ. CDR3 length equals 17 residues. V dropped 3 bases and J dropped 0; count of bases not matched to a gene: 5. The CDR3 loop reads CASSSTSGGYSYNEQFF. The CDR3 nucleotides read TGCGCCAGCAGCTCCACTAGCGGGGGTTACTCCTACAATGAGCAGTTCTTC.